Following are 21 T cell receptor beta chains from one sample sequenced in a study of T cell responses to AZD1222 COVID-19 vaccine. Only in-frame clones appear in the TCRdb table, and some are missing; sequencing was by immunoSEQ multiplex PCR. The data contain some 70,000 clones, 80% of them singletons. Here the sequenced sample was peripheral blood, taken 28 days after the second AZD1222 dose. The source of these receptors is an adult who received the AZD1222 COVID-19 vaccine.

The J gene is TRBJ2-1, the V gene TRBV11-3, with 8 bases aligning to TRBD2. CDR1 and CDR2 (germline): SGHNT, YENEEA. The CDR3 is made up of 15 amino acids. The V gene end was trimmed by 6 bases and the J gene end by 4 bases; junction bases not matched to a gene: 8. CDR3 bases: TGTGCCAGCAGTTTACGGGGGGGCCCATACAATGAGCAGTTCTTC. Its translation is CASSLRGGPYNEQFF.

This clone has more than one count but fewer than ten. This rearrangement joins TRBV18 to TRBJ1-1, with D perhaps TRBD1 (5 bases). The germline CDR1 and CDR2 sequences are KGHSH and LQKENI. This CDR3 spans 13 amino acids. V lost 5 bases and J lost 4, with 11 bases in between. CDR3 residues: CASSDSRGTEAFF. The CDR3 coding sequence is TGTGCCAGCTCAGACTCGAGGGGCACTGAAGCTTTCTTT.

V gene TRBV4-1 combines with J gene TRBJ2-7; TRBD1 is a possible D gene (6 bases). The CDR3 is 14 amino acids. CDR1 and CDR2 from the germline V gene are MGHRA and YSYEKL. Trimming left V 2 bases short and J 7 bases short, with 15 bases between. CDR3: CASSQPGQFREQYF. The CDR3 region has the DNA TGCGCCAGCAGCCAACCGGGACAATTTCGTGAGCAGTACTTC.

The J gene is TRBJ1-3, the V gene TRBV7-2; D not certain. The germline gives CDR1 SGHTA, CDR2 FQGNSA. The CDR3 extends over 14 amino acids. V was clipped by 0 bases and J by 0 bases, with 3 bases between them. The CDR3 region is CASSLADSGNTIYF. The CDR3 bases are TGTGCCAGCAGCTTAGCCGACTCTGGAAACACCATATATTTT.

J is TRBJ2-3 and V is TRBV6-2 or TRBV6-3; 7 bases match TRBD2. V was pared by 4 bases and J by 2 bases, with 3 bases of the junction left unmatched. Germline CDR1 reads MNHEY; CDR2 reads SVGEGT. The CDR3 contains 14 residues. CDR3 sequence reads: CASSSSGATDTQYF. CDR3 nucleotide sequence: TGTGCCAGCAGTTCTAGCGGAGCCACAGATACGCAGTATTTT.

The chain combines TRBV5-1 with TRBJ2-5, with D perhaps TRBD1 or TRBD2 (5 bases each). Germline V lookup: CDR1 SGHRS, CDR2 YFSETQ. The CDR3 is made up of 15 amino acids. Trimming took off 2 bases at V and 5 bases at J, with 16 bases between the two ends. The CDR3 sequence is CASSFKGPISETQYF. The CDR3 DNA sequence: TGCGCCAGCAGCTTCAAGGGACCCATTTCGGAGACCCAGTACTTC.

The chain employs TRBV12-5 and TRBJ2-2; 10 bases line up with TRBD1. The germline gives CDR1 LGHNT, CDR2 FRNRAP. Losses at the gene ends were 5 bases for V and 4 bases for J; bases not matched to a gene: 7. The CDR3 extends over 16 amino acids. For the CDR3, the DNA is TGTGCTAGTGGTGAACCGGGACAGGGGTTCACCGGGGAGCTGTTTTTT. This encodes CASGEPGQGFTGELFF.

The chain carries TRBV30 and TRBJ1-6; the D is unclear. V gave up 0 bases and J gave up 4 bases, with 7 bases separating them. Germline V gene data show CDR1 as GTSNPN and CDR2 as SVGIG (reference sequence). This CDR3 has 14 residues. The CDR3 DNA reads TGTGCCTGGAGTGTAGCGGAATATAATTCACCCCTCCACTTT. Its translation is CAWSVAEYNSPLHF.

This clone is a singleton in its sample. The chain combines TRBV7-8 with TRBJ1-4; D gene ambiguous. CDR1 is SGHVS, CDR2 FQNEAQ, per germline. The ends were cut back, 1 base at V and 3 bases at J, with 9 bases in the middle. The CDR3 is made up of 15 amino acids. For the CDR3, the DNA is TGTGCCAGCAGCTTAGTTGGTCTGTCTAATGAAAAACTGTTTTTT. It translates to CASSLVGLSNEKLFF.

The rearrangement links TRBV7-6 to TRBJ2-7; D remains unclear. This CDR3 contains 12 residues. CDR1 is SGHVS, CDR2 FNYEAQ, per germline. Trimming removed 4 bases from V and 2 bases from J, with 6 bases in between. The CDR3, as DNA: TGTGCCAGCAGCTCTGGGACCTACGAGCAGTACTTC. As protein: CASSSGTYEQYF.

The chain recombines TRBV6-9 with TRBJ2-7, with no clear D. The CDR3 is 16 residues long. Trimming removed 5 bases from V and 1 base from J, with 18 bases in between. Germline CDR1 is MNHGY and CDR2 is SVAAGI. The CDR3 DNA reads TGTGCCAGCAGTACCCCCCGGGCACCCCTTTCCTACGAGCAGTACTTC. It specifies CASSTPRAPLSYEQYF.

V and J are TRBV28 and TRBJ2-7, with D perhaps matching TRBD2 (5 bases). This CDR3 has 12 amino acids. Germline CDR1 and CDR2: MDHEN and SYDVKM. Trimming took 1 base from V and 6 from J, leaving 7 bases between them. CDR3 residues: CASSLSSFEQYF. Here the CDR3 DNA reads TGTGCCAGCAGTTTATCTAGCTTCGAGCAGTACTTC.

The CDR3 coding sequence is TGTGCCAGCAGCCACGGGGGAGAAACATATAATTCACCCCTCCACTTT. Translation gives CASSHGGETYNSPLHF. V gene TRBV4-2 combines with J gene TRBJ1-6; a weak D match, TRBD1 (5 bases). Per germline, CDR1 LGHNA and CDR2 YNFKEQ. V lost 3 bases and J 4 bases, leaving 13 bases between the germline ends. This CDR3 spans 16 amino acids.

The CDR3 here is CASGQTGLYEQYF. The CDR3 DNA reads as TGTGCCAGCGGGCAGACAGGGTTATACGAGCAGTACTTC. V gene TRBV28 combines with J gene TRBJ2-7, with TRBD1 identical over 7 bases. Losses at the gene ends were 8 bases for V and 4 bases for J; bases not matched to a gene: 8. The CDR3 is 13 amino acids. The germline CDR1 and CDR2 sequences are MDHEN and SYDVKM.

The rearrangement uses TRBV7-9 and TRBJ2-3, with D possibly TRBD1 on 5 matching bases. CDR1 and CDR2 (germline): SEHNR, FQNEAQ (reference sequence). CDR3 size: 14 residues. The V end lost 1 base, the J end lost 2 bases, and 7 bases lay between the germline ends. CDR3 sequence (DNA): TGTGCCAGCAGCTTAGAGGGGATCACAGATACGCAGTATTTT. Translated: CASSLEGITDTQYF.

The chain combines TRBV5-4 with TRBJ1-4; 8 positions agree with TRBD1. This CDR3 is 16 amino acids long. Germline V CDR1 and CDR2: SGHNT, YYREEE (reference sequence). J gave up 8 bases and V 1 base, and 10 bases lay outside the gene matches. CDR3 bases: TGTGCCAGCAGCTTGTATCTTGGCCAGGGGGCGGAAAAACTGTTTTTT. This gives the protein CASSLYLGQGAEKLFF.

The CDR3 loop reads CASSVDRDTGELFF. The CDR3 DNA reads as TGTGCCAGCAGCGTGGACAGGGACACCGGGGAGCTGTTTTTT. The V call is TRBV7-9, the J call TRBJ2-2; 8 bases fit TRBD1. J gave up 3 bases and V 5 bases, and 2 bases lay outside the gene matches. The germline V gene has CDR1 SEHNR and CDR2 FQNEAQ (reference sequence). The CDR3 has 14 amino acids.

The chain carries TRBV24-1 and TRBJ1-5, with D unclear. V shed 4 bases and J shed 15 bases, with 15 bases lying between them. Germline assignment: CDR1 KGHDR and CDR2 SFDVKD. The CDR3 has 12 residues. CDR3 amino acids: CATSDQQRVWHF. CDR3 nucleotides: TGTGCCACCAGTGACCAACAGAGGGTATGGCATTTT.

This clone came up a few times. The chain recombines TRBV3-1 (or the pseudogene TRBV3-2) with TRBJ1-2, with D uncertain. CDR1 and CDR2 from the germline V gene are LGHDT and YNNKEL (reference sequence). The CDR3 covers 15 residues. Trimming took 0 bases from V and 5 from J, leaving 13 bases between them. The CDR3 sequence is CASSQDYRAEYGYTF. Written as DNA, the CDR3 is TGTGCCAGCAGCCAAGATTATCGGGCTGAGTATGGCTACACCTTC.

The chain recombines TRBV5-6 with TRBJ2-3; D uncertain. Per the germline V gene, CDR1 is SGHDT and CDR2 is YYEEEE. The V end lost 0 bases, the J end lost 2 bases, and 13 bases lay between the germline ends. This CDR3 has 16 residues. Written as DNA, the CDR3 is TGTGCCAGCAGCTTGGCCAAGGTGGGGATCACAGATACGCAGTATTTT. The encoded protein is CASSLAKVGITDTQYF.

This clone is labeled as medium-sized. The chain has TRBV27 and TRBJ2-1, with D perhaps TRBD2 (5 bases). The CDR3 is 15 residues long. Germline V gives CDR1 MNHEY, CDR2 SMNVEV (reference sequence). Trimming removed 7 bases from V and 0 bases from J, with 13 bases in between. The CDR3 sequence: CASNSGEISYNEQFF. CDR3 DNA: TGTGCCAGCAACTCCGGGGAAATCTCCTACAATGAGCAGTTCTTC.